The 24 T cell receptor beta chains listed next were all sequenced from one sample in a study of naive and memory T cell subsets. The SP2 primer and nested alpha and beta constant region primers amplified ligated cDNA in four rounds. TCRdb re-called the 5' RACE reads with MiXCR, one entry per CDR3 protein. This sample has tens of thousands of distinct CDR3 sequences, with 16% found just once. TCR cDNA received a 3' ligated oligonucleotide that carried a UMI. All receptors come from a female donor in good health.

This clonotype is termed medium-sized (0.01 to 0.1%). The chain is built from TRBV29-1 and TRBJ2-1; unclear D gene. Germline CDR1 reads SQVTM; CDR2 reads ANQGSEA. This CDR3 is 15 amino acids long. V was clipped by 3 bases and J by 8 bases, with 20 bases between them. This CDR3 reads CSVDSWTKGADEQFF. CDR3 in DNA: TGCAGCGTTGATAGTTGGACGAAGGGCGCGGATGAGCAGTTCTTC.

The chain joins TRBV20-1 to TRBJ2-1; the match to TRBD2 covers 9 bases. CDR1 DFQATT and CDR2 SNEGSKA come from the germline V gene (reference sequence). The ends lost 5 bases at V and 9 bases at J; junction bases unmatched: 11. This CDR3 has 14 amino acids. The CDR3 DNA reads TGCAGTGCTCCCAGCGGGGGGTGGCGAAGTGAGCAGTTCTTC. Translation gives CSAPSGGWRSEQFF.

This clonotype was counted at least ten times. The rearrangement links TRBV29-1 to TRBJ1-1, with D hard to call. This CDR3 contains 12 residues. The germline V gene has CDR1 SQVTM and CDR2 ANQGSEA. V shed 7 bases and J shed 1 base, with 10 bases lying between them. CDR3 residues: CSATTKNTEAFF. As DNA, the CDR3 is TGCAGCGCTACGACAAAGAACACTGAAGCTTTCTTT. Looking up the rest from reference TRBV29-1 and TRBJ1-1 gives the full variable domain: SAVISQKPSRDICQRGTSLTIQCQVDSQVTMMFWYRQQPGQSLTLIATANQGSEATYESGFVIDKFPISRPNLTFSTLTVSNMSPEDSSIYLCSATTKNTEAFFGQGTRLTVV.

This clonotype was seen a handful of times. The V and J genes are TRBV12-3 or TRBV12-4 and TRBJ2-1; 10 bases map to TRBD2. The CDR3 is made up of 15 amino acids. V dropped 3 bases and J dropped 9; count of bases not matched to a gene: 8. In DNA, the CDR3 is TGTGCCAGCAGTTTCCAAAGCGGGGGGGCCACTGAGCAGTTCTTC. Its protein product is CASSFQSGGATEQFF.

The sample holds a few counts of this clonotype. The chain links TRBV7-9 to TRBJ2-7, with D perhaps TRBD2 (5 bases). Trimming took off 4 bases at V and 2 bases at J, with 18 bases between the two ends. CDR1 SEHNR and CDR2 FQNEAQ come from the germline V gene (reference sequence). The CDR3 consists of 16 residues. CDR3 bases: TGTGCCAGCAGCTCCGTGGCCACGGAGGCAGCCTACGAGCAGTACTTC. This sequence encodes CASSSVATEAAYEQYF.

This sequence joins TRBV29-1 and TRBJ2-2; no clear D. The CDR3 length is 13 residues. V was shortened by 1 base and J by 3 bases, with 6 bases between the two germline ends. CDR1 and CDR2 from the germline V gene are SQVTM and ANQGSEA. CDR3 protein: CSVEVGYTGELFF. The DNA of the CDR3 is TGCAGCGTTGAAGTTGGGTACACCGGGGAGCTGTTTTTT.

This clonotype is labeled as medium-sized. This sequence joins TRBV6-5 and TRBJ2-5, with 9 bases aligning to TRBD1. Germline V lookup: CDR1 MNHEY, CDR2 SVGAGI. CDR3 length: 15 residues. The V gene end was trimmed by 5 bases and the J gene end by 7 bases; junction bases not matched to a gene: 11. The CDR3 DNA reads TGTGCCAGCAGTCCCCGGGACAGGGCAGTGGTGACCCAGTACTTC. Protein sequence: CASSPRDRAVVTQYF.

Only a few counts were recorded for this clonotype. The CDR3 bases are TGTGCCAGCAGCCAGGACAATTGGGAGACCCAGTACTTC. Translated, it gives CASSQDNWETQYF. The gene calls are TRBV7-6 and TRBJ2-5, with D perhaps matching TRBD1 (5 bases). V was trimmed by 5 bases and J by 5 bases, leaving 12 bases between them. This CDR3 has 13 amino acids. Germline assignment: CDR1 SGHVS and CDR2 FNYEAQ.

This clonotype was recorded a few times. It may be a read error: a sequence one base away is much more abundant. The V call is TRBV14, the J call TRBJ2-1, with unresolved D. Germline CDR1 SGHDN, CDR2 FVKESK. The CDR3 contains 16 residues. The V gene lost 0 bases and the J gene lost 4 bases, with 13 bases spanning the gap. The CDR3 sequence: CASSQDTRFGYNEQFF. CDR3 in DNA: TGTGCCAGCAGCCAAGATACCCGTTTTGGATACAATGAGCAGTTCTTC.

The table lists this clonotype with many counts. J is TRBJ1-1 and V is TRBV20-1; unclear D gene. Trimming took off 2 bases at V and 11 bases at J, with 12 bases between the two ends. The V gene's germline CDR1 is DFQATT and CDR2 SNEGSKA (reference sequence). CDR3 size: 11 residues. CDR3 sequence reads: CSARPTNRAFF. CDR3 coding DNA: TGCAGTGCTAGACCGACAAACCGGGCTTTCTTT.

In this sample, this clonotype turned up many times. The chain joins TRBV15 to TRBJ1-1; perhaps TRBD1 as D (6 bases). Trimming left V 3 bases short and J 9 bases short, with 11 bases between. The CDR3 has 12 amino acids. Germline V gives CDR1 LNHNV, CDR2 YYDKDF (reference sequence). CDR3 sequence: CATSSVTGKAFF. DNA for the CDR3: TGTGCCACCAGCAGCGTAACAGGGAAAGCTTTCTTT.

Concerning this clonotype: Just one base apart from a much larger clone, this may be a read error. The gene calls are TRBV6-6 and TRBJ1-2; D perhaps matches TRBD1 (5 bases). The CDR3 is 15 residues long. The germline V gene encodes CDR1 MNHNY and CDR2 SVGAGI (reference sequence). In nucleotides, the CDR3 is TGTGCCAGCAGTGAGGGGAGAAAAGCTAACTATGGCGACACCTTC. It translates to CASSEGRKANYGDTF.

The table lists this clonotype with many counts. The genes are TRBV29-1 and TRBJ2-5, with 11 bases that match TRBD1. This CDR3 is 15 amino acids long. Germline values: CDR1 SQVTM, CDR2 ANQGSEA. V lost 3 bases to trimming and J lost 5 bases; unmatched junction nucleotides: 8. CDR3 sequence: CSVDPGTGGGETQYF. CDR3 in DNA: TGCAGCGTTGATCCGGGGACAGGGGGAGGCGAGACCCAGTACTTC.

The chain carries TRBV6-1 and TRBJ1-6; D is uncertain. Germline loops: CDR1 MNHNS, CDR2 SASEGT. V was shortened by 3 bases and J by 0 bases, with 3 bases between the two germline ends. The CDR3 has 14 amino acids. CDR3 region: CASSDSSYNSPLHF. CDR3 coding DNA: TGTGCCAGCAGTGATAGCTCCTATAATTCACCCCTCCACTTT.

This chain connects TRBV12-3 or TRBV12-4 to TRBJ1-5; TRBD1 matches at 7 bases. V was clipped by 7 bases and J by 4 bases; unmatched bases: 7. The CDR3 runs to 14 residues. CDR3 residues: CASMNRGRNQPQHF. As DNA, the CDR3 is TGTGCCAGCATGAACAGGGGAAGGAATCAGCCCCAGCATTTT.

The chain links TRBV5-6 to TRBJ1-3; D is uncertain. Germline CDR1 is SGHDT and CDR2 is YYEEEE. V was cut by 5 bases and J by 0 bases, with 6 bases left in between. The CDR3 runs 13 residues. The CDR3 spells CASRTPSGNTIYF. The DNA of the CDR3 is TGTGCCAGCAGAACCCCCTCTGGAAACACCATATATTTT.

The chain joins TRBV7-2 to TRBJ2-2, with TRBD2 matching 9 bases. Trimming cost V 5 bases and J 6 bases; bases outside gene matches: 10. The V gene's germline CDR1 is SGHTA and CDR2 FQGNSA. The CDR3 is 16 residues long. The CDR3 coding sequence is TGTGCCAGCAGCCCTTCTAGCGGGGCTCGTTCCGGGGAGCTGTTTTTT. It encodes CASSPSSGARSGELFF.

This clonotype was observed at least ten times. The rearrangement joins TRBV6-5 to TRBJ2-7; 9 bases map to TRBD2. The V segment lost 2 bases and the J segment 4 bases; nucleotides outside the gene matches: 3. Germline V gene lookup returns CDR1 MNHEY and CDR2 SVGAGI. The CDR3 is 14 amino acids. Here the CDR3 reads CASSYVSGGYEQYF. The CDR3 DNA is TGTGCCAGCAGTTACGTTAGCGGGGGTTACGAGCAGTACTTC.

This clonotype was counted only a few times. The junction shows a germline mismatch at one end, possibly a read error. The chain is built from TRBV12-3 or TRBV12-4 and TRBJ1-2, with 12 nucleotides matching TRBD1. The CDR3 length is 15 residues. The CDR3 sequence is CASSSGQGANYGDTF. The CDR3 bases are TGTGCCAGCAGTTCGGGACAGGGGGCTAACTATGGCGACACCTTC.

This clonotype was recorded a few times. The chain joins TRBV7-2 to TRBJ1-2, with D perhaps TRBD1 (5 bases). The V and J ends lost 0 bases and 8 bases respectively, with 13 bases between them. CDR1 is SGHTA, CDR2 FQGNSA, per germline. The CDR3 covers 14 residues. This chain's CDR3 is CASSLAGTPTGYTF. CDR3 nucleotides: TGTGCCAGCAGCTTAGCAGGGACGCCGACAGGCTACACCTTC. Supplemented by reference TRBV7-2 and TRBJ1-2, the full variable domain reads GAGVSQSPSNKVTEKGKDVELRCDPISGHTALYWYRQSLGQGLEFLIYFQGNSAPDKSGLPSDRFSAERTGGSVSTLTIQRTQQEDSAVYLCASSLAGTPTGYTFGSGTRLTVV.

The CDR3 DNA reads as TGTGCCAGCAGCGCGGGGACAGGTTTATTAAACTATGGCTACACCTTC. This encodes CASSAGTGLLNYGYTF. This chain links TRBV9 with TRBJ1-2, with TRBD1 matching over 8 bases. V dropped 3 bases and J dropped 2; count of bases not matched to a gene: 9. CDR1 is SGDLS and CDR2 is YYNGEE in the germline V gene. The CDR3 contains 16 residues.

The V call is TRBV4-2, the J call TRBJ2-2; D might be TRBD2 (6 bases). With 2 bases removed from V and 5 bases from J, the gap between germline ends came to 12 bases. This CDR3 comprises 15 residues. The V gene's germline CDR1 is LGHNA and CDR2 YNFKEQ. DNA of the CDR3: TGTGCCAGCAGCCAATGGGGTCGGGAGACCGGGGAGCTGTTTTTT. Translated: CASSQWGRETGELFF.

This clonotype has ten or more counts. The chain recombines TRBV29-1 with TRBJ2-7, with D perhaps matching TRBD1 or TRBD2 (6 bases each). The V gene lost 2 bases and the J gene lost 6 bases, with 8 bases spanning the gap. The CDR3 has 11 amino acids. Germline V lookup: CDR1 SQVTM, CDR2 ANQGSEA. The CDR3 nucleotides read TGCAGCGTTGAACGGGGGCCCGAGCAGTACTTC. Translating it yields CSVERGPEQYF.

This clonotype has a handful of counts. The gene calls are TRBV27 and TRBJ2-7, with 7 nucleotides matching TRBD1. CDR3 length equals 14 residues. Trimming removed 5 bases from V and 0 bases from J; junction bases left unmatched: 4. Germline assignment: CDR1 MNHEY and CDR2 SMNVEV (reference sequence). Here the CDR3 DNA reads TGTGCCAGCAGTACCGCAGGGGGCTCCTACGAGCAGTACTTC. This sequence encodes CASSTAGGSYEQYF.